A single sample gave rise to the 14 T cell receptor beta chains below, sequenced in a study of CD8+ T cells in alopecia areata. cDNA serving as the sequencing template came from extracted, reverse transcribed RNA. Produced via immunoSEQ multiplex PCR; TCRdb's table is partial and in-frame only. This table has about 250,000 clones, about 68% appearing once. The sample consisted of CD4+ T cells sorted from blood, taken at week 0. These receptors all come from a human donor with alopecia areata.

The gene calls are TRBV7-8 and TRBJ2-3, with TRBD2 matching over 10 bases. V lost 5 bases to trimming and J lost 0 bases; unmatched junction nucleotides: 11. The length of the CDR3 is 18 residues. Germline lookup yields CDR1 SGHVS and CDR2 FQNEAQ. DNA for the CDR3: TGTGCCAGCAGCCCAGGACTAGCGGCGTCCCTTAGCACAGATACGCAGTATTTT. Its translation: CASSPGLAASLSTDTQYF.

This chain joins TRBV11-3 and TRBJ2-5; a possible D gene is TRBD2 (5 bases). V shed 5 bases and J shed 7 bases, with 14 bases lying between them. The CDR3 runs 13 residues. Germline lookup yields CDR1 SGHNT and CDR2 YENEEA. The CDR3 here is CASSPSNEGTQYF. In DNA form, the CDR3 reads TGTGCCAGCAGCCCCTCCAACGAGGGGACCCAGTACTTC.

The chain carries TRBV30 and TRBJ1-2, with D hard to call. CDR3 length: 13 amino acids. Per germline, CDR1 GTSNPN and CDR2 SVGIG (reference sequence). V lost 1 base and J 4 bases, leaving 10 bases between the germline ends. CDR3 in amino acids: CAWSEDTGYGYTF. The CDR3 nucleotides are TGTGCCTGGAGTGAGGATACTGGCTATGGCTACACCTTC.

This clone was seen a single time. The V gene is TRBV5-5, the J gene TRBJ2-3; D call uncertain. This CDR3 comprises 14 residues. V lost 2 bases and J lost 5, with 12 bases in between. The germline CDR1 and CDR2 sequences are SGHKS and YYEKEE (reference sequence). CDR3 sequence reads: CASSFPSTGDTQYF. The DNA of the CDR3 is TGTGCCAGCAGCTTTCCGTCCACCGGAGATACGCAGTATTTT.

The CDR3: CASSSTGGWNSPLHF. DNA of the CDR3: TGTGCCAGCAGTTCCACAGGGGGTTGGAATTCACCCCTCCACTTT. The chain employs TRBV6-5 and TRBJ1-6; the match to TRBD1 covers 8 bases. Losses at the gene ends were 4 bases for V and 7 bases for J; bases not matched to a gene: 6. The CDR3 length is 15 residues. Per germline, CDR1 MNHEY and CDR2 SVGAGI.

The chain employs TRBV13 and TRBJ2-5; D could derive from TRBD1 or TRBD2 (6 bases each). The CDR3 has 14 residues. The V gene lost 2 bases and the J gene lost 6 bases, with 13 bases spanning the gap. Germline values: CDR1 PRHDT, CDR2 FYEKMQ (reference sequence). The CDR3 reads CASSLPGAAKTQYF. The CDR3 DNA sequence: TGTGCCAGCAGCTTACCGGGGGCAGCCAAGACCCAGTACTTC.

CDR3 DNA: TGTGCCAGCAGTAACACTCCGGGACAGGGTCGTGGCTACACCTTC. Protein sequence: CASSNTPGQGRGYTF. The chain links TRBV6-1 to TRBJ1-2; TRBD1 aligns across 9 bases. There are 15 residues in the CDR3. J lost 7 bases, V lost 5 bases, and 11 bases had no gene match. Germline V CDR1 and CDR2: MNHNS, SASEGT.

This sequence joins TRBV15 and TRBJ2-5, with D perhaps matching TRBD1 or TRBD2 (5 bases each). The germline gives CDR1 LNHNV, CDR2 YYDKDF (reference sequence). Trimming stripped 3 bases from V and 5 bases from J, with 13 bases between. The CDR3 has 14 amino acids. The CDR3 nucleotides read TGTGCCACCAGCAGGGGTGAGGGGTGGGAGACCCAGTACTTC. This gives the protein CATSRGEGWETQYF. Complete variable domain (other parts from reference TRBV15 and TRBJ2-5): DAMVIQNPRYQVTQFGKPVTLSCSQTLNHNVMYWYQQKSSQAPKLLFHYYDKDFNNEADTPDNFQSRRPNTSFCFLDIRSPGLGDTAMYLCATSRGEGWETQYFGPGTRLLVL.

The chain carries TRBV6-1 and TRBJ2-3, with no clear D. CDR1 and CDR2 (germline): MNHNS, SASEGT. The CDR3 is made up of 12 amino acids. Trimming pared 4 bases from V and 9 bases from J, leaving 11 bases between. CDR3 bases: TGTGCCAGCAGTGCGGGTCTTTGGACGCAGTATTTT. It translates to CASSAGLWTQYF.

The CDR3 bases are TGTGCCAGCAGTTACTCGAGAGGGCGGAACACTGAAGCTTTCTTT. It codes for CASSYSRGRNTEAFF. The chain has TRBV6-5 and TRBJ1-1; D remains unclear. This CDR3 spans 15 amino acids. Germline CDR1 is MNHEY and CDR2 is SVGAGI. V was cut by 0 bases and J by 1 base, with 9 bases left in between.

The J gene is TRBJ2-1, the V gene TRBV29-1, with 9 nucleotides matching TRBD1. V lost 4 bases to trimming and J lost 3 bases; unmatched junction nucleotides: 7. The CDR3 is 15 residues long. Germline-derived CDR1 and CDR2 are SQVTM and ANQGSEA. The CDR3 bases are TGCAGCGTTGGTCGCCGGGACAGGGTCTACAATGAGCAGTTCTTC. Amino acids: CSVGRRDRVYNEQFF.

The V call is TRBV29-1, the J call TRBJ1-5; possibly TRBD1 for D (5 bases). This CDR3 is 13 amino acids long. Germline V gives CDR1 SQVTM, CDR2 ANQGSEA. Trimming took 6 bases from V and 9 from J, leaving 18 bases between them. The CDR3 sequence is CSVAGTRRGPQHF. In DNA, the CDR3 is TGCAGCGTGGCCGGGACCCGGAGGGGGCCCCAGCATTTT.

The V gene is TRBV29-1, the J gene TRBJ2-2; 8 bases are shared with TRBD1. CDR1 and CDR2 from the germline V gene are SQVTM and ANQGSEA. CDR3 size: 14 residues. V lost 4 bases, J lost 6 bases, and 7 bases stayed unmatched. The CDR3 coding sequence is TGCAGCGTTGGGCAAGGACAGGGCTCCGGGGAGCTGTTTTTT. It codes for CSVGQGQGSGELFF.

The V gene is TRBV30, the J gene TRBJ2-5; either TRBD1 or TRBD2 may fit D (5 bases each). The germline CDR1 and CDR2 sequences are GTSNPN and SVGIG (reference sequence). V was trimmed by 0 bases and J by 5 bases, leaving 22 bases between them. The CDR3 contains 17 residues. The CDR3 reads CAWSVKRGTGILETQYF. In nucleotides, the CDR3 is TGTGCCTGGAGTGTAAAGAGGGGAACGGGGATCTTGGAGACCCAGTACTTC.